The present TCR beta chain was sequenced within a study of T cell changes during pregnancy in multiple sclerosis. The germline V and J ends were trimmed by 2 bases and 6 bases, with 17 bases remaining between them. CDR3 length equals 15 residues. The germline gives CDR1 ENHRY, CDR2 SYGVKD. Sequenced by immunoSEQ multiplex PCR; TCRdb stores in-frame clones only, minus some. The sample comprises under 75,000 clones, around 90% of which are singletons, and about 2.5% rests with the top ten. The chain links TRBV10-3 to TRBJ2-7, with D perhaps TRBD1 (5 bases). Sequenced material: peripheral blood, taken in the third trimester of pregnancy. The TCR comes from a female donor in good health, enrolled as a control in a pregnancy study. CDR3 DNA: TGTGCCATCAGTGAGGAGGCAGGGTCGACGGTCGAGCAGTACTTC. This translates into CAISEEAGSTVEQYF.